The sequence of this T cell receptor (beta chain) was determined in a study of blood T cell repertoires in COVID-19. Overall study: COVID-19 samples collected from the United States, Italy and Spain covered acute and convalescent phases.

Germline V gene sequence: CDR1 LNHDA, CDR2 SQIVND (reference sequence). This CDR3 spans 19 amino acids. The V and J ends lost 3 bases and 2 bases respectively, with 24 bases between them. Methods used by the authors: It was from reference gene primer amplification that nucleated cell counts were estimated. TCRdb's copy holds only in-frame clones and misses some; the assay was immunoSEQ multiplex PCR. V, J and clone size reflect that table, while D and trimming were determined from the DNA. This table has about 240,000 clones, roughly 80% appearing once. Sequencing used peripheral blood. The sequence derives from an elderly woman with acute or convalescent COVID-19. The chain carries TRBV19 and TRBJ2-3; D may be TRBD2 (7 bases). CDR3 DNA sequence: TGTGCCAGTAGTATCCGGTTGGTGGCCGCGGGGGCGCTCACAGATACGCAGTATTTT. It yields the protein CASSIRLVAAGALTDTQYF.